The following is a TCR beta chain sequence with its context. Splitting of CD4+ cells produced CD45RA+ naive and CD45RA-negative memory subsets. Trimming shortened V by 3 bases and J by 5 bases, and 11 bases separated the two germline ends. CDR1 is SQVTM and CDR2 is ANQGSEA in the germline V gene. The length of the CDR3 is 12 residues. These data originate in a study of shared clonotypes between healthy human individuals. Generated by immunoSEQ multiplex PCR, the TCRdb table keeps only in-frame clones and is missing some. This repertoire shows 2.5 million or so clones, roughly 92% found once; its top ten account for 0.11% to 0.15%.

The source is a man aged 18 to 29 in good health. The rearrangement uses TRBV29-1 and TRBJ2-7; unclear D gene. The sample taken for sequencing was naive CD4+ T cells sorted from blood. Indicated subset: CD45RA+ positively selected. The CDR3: CSVDAGSHEQYF. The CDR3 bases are TGCAGCGTTGACGCAGGATCCCACGAGCAGTACTTC.